One T cell receptor beta chain is described in this entry. Its antigen is still unknown. Base quality data are lacking; no much larger clone is found one base away. This sample was included in a study of T cell repertoires in cytomegalovirus infection (dated by TCRdb to the late 2010s). Background on the whole study: Recently identified HLA-C-restricted CMV epitopes, whose presentation resists viral immunomodulation, were targeted by peptide stimulations together with well-studied HLA-B-restricted epitopes. Donor HLA type was relevant to the analysis, because carriage of CMV infection together with the matching HLA type was indicated by public TCR beta signatures. Overall results and qualifications from the work: The ex vivo response was dominated by HLA-C-restricted CMV-specific TCR beta clonotypes, and the single most frequent clonotype in two of eight donors was supplied by these HLA-C-restricted clonotypes. In both this cohort and an independent 352-donor cohort, the cumulative frequency of public TCR beta family members distinguished carriers of CMV infection plus the relevant HLA type.

Sequencing relied on an Illumina HiSeq 1500. TCRdb trimmed public reads at Q25 via fastp, called clones via MiXCR and kept in-frame beta chains. Every distinct CDR3 protein forms one entry, paired with its most common genes and DNA. The sample table holds about 150,000 distinct CDR3 sequences, of which more than 25% were seen once. The ten biggest clones cover about 56% of the sample. Read against the paper, the sample's treatment or condition label means: in vitro stimulation with specific CMV peptide epitopes to enrich CMV-specific T cells. Per the germline V gene, SGHDN is the CDR1 and FVKESK is the CDR2. Its CDR3 holds 16 amino acids, cysteine through phenylalanine. Only CDR3 DNA remains: 48 bases, in frame from the first base. A distance of 19 bases separates the germline ends of V and J, which lose 4 bases and 3 bases respectively.

Recombination joined TRBV14 with TRBJ2-7; there is no confident call for the D gene. The clonotype was recovered from a human donor in good health (CMV status not recorded). Some clones in this sample may be carry-over from other donors' samples. The sequenced sample was CD8+ T cells from cultured PBMCs, obtained from culture after CMV antigen stimulation. The CDR3 has the sequence CASSPFRVSTDYEQYF. The nucleotides are TGTGCCAGCAGCCCCTTCCGGGTCTCCACAGACTACGAGCAGTACTTC.